This T cell receptor beta chain came from a study of T cells after yellow fever vaccination (dated by TCRdb to between 2018 and 2021). Notes on the research overall: The SMART-Seq v4 Ultra Low Input RNA kit was used to prepare libraries from fractions with low cell numbers. To follow T-cell clones before and after both primary and booster YFV17D yellow fever vaccination, bulk TCR alpha and beta repertoires underwent longitudinal sequencing. Two healthy male donors, one aged 18 to 29 and one aged 30 to 40 years, made up the cohort. Blood was drawn at multiple timepoints before and after primary and secondary immunization, with bulk PBMC replicates and cell subsets isolated. What the work shows at the level of the full study, not this receptor alone: Compared with the primary T-cell response, the secondary T-cell response was faster but weaker, reaching its peak on day 5 rather than on day 15. A small share of clonotypes occurred in both CD4 and CD8 compartments, likely arising from convergent recombination. FACS-sorted repertoires could contain abundant contaminating clonotypes from the bulk population, so computational filtering was required. The study included only two donors, which limits how far the findings can be generalized. Most clones expanded after primary vaccination were re-detected after the booster (just under 97% of CD4 and around 88% of CD8), suggesting broad memory maintenance.

This clonotype was seen at least ten times. Its antigen target is currently unknown. The input lacks base qualities; no much larger clone sits a single base away. The CDR3 runs 14 amino acids, cysteine and phenylalanine included. Only CDR3 DNA remains: 42 bases, in frame from the first base. According to the germline V gene, CDR1 reads LGHNA and CDR2 reads YNFKEQ. V gives up 7 bases and J gives up 2 bases, and the segment between their germline ends measures 11 bases. TCR cDNA was synthesized by 5'RACE template switching, through which a universal primer site and unique molecular identifiers were introduced. Priming of cDNA synthesis was performed from both the TCR alpha and TCR beta constant segments. Two PCR steps were used to amplify libraries, with sample barcodes and sequencing adapters being added in the second step. Sequencing of the libraries was done on either Illumina HiSeq 2500 (2x100 bp) or NovaSeq (2x150 bp). Per the source publication's procedure: MIGEC was used to demultiplex reads and collapse the reads into UMI consensus sequences, and MiXCR was used for V(D)J alignment. Vaccine-responding clonotypes were defined with edgeR using replicate PBMC samples, requiring FDR below 0.01 and a log2 fold change above 5 up to day 15. Bulk clonotypes were assigned CD4 or CD8 identity according to which sequenced CD4 or CD8 repertoire held them at higher abundance. TCRdb itself trimmed the public reads at Q25 with fastp, ran MiXCR and retained productive beta chains. Rows are unified per CDR3 protein, each entry keeping the most common DNA and genes. In this record, the V and J calls reflect TCRdb's handling and not the investigators' own analysis. Recorded for this sample are about 400,000 distinct CDR3 sequences; over 5% of them occurred a single time. In total, the top ten clones hold over 14% of the sample.

The label giving this sample's treatment or condition can be read as: live attenuated yellow fever vaccine strain. At each blood-draw timepoint, two biological replicates of bulk PBMCs were obtained. A standard Ficoll-Paque protocol was used to isolate PBMCs from peripheral blood. TriZol was used to extract RNA from bulk PBMCs, CD4 and CD8 fractions, and dextramer-positive and dextramer-negative fractions. The chain was built from TRBV4-2 and TRBJ2-2, with no reliable assignment of the D segment. This material consisted of PBMCs, taken 5 days after the yellow fever booster vaccination. This TCR was recovered from a young man who received the YFV17D yellow fever vaccine. The DNA sequence follows: TGTGCCAGCACCGGCCAAGTAAACACCGGGGAGCTGTTTTTT. It codes for CASTGQVNTGELFF.